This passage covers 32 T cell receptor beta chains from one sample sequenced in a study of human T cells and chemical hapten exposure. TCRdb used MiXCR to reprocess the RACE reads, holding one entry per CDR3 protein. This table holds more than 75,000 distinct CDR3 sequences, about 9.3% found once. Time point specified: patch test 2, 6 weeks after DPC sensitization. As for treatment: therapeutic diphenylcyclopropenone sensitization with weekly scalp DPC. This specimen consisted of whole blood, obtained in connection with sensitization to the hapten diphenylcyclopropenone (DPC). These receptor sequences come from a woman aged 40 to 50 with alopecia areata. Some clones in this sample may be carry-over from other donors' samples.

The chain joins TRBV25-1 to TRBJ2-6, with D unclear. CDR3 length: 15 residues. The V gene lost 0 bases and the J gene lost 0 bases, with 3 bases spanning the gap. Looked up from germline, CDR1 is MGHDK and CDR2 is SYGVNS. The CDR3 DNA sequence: TGTGCCAGCAGTGAATATGGCTCTGGGGCCAACGTCCTGACTTTC. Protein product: CASSEYGSGANVLTF.

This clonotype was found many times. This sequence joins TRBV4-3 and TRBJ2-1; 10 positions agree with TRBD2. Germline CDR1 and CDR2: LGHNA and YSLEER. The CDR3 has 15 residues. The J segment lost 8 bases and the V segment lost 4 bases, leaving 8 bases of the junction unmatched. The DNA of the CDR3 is TGCGCCAGCAGCCGCCCACTAGCGGGAAGGTATGAGCAGTTCTTC. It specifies CASSRPLAGRYEQFF.

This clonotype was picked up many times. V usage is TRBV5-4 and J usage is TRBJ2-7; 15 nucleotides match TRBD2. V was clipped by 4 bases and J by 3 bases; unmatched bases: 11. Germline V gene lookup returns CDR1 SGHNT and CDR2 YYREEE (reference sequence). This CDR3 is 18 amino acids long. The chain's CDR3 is CASSAPRTSGRADYEQYF. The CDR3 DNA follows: TGTGCCAGCAGCGCCCCCAGGACTAGCGGGAGGGCTGACTACGAGCAGTACTTC. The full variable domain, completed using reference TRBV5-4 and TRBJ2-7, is ETGVTQSPTHLIKTRGQQVTLRCSSQSGHNTVSWYQQALGQGPQFIFQYYREEENGRGNFPPRFSGLQFPNYSSELNVNALELDDSALYLCASSAPRTSGRADYEQYFGPGTRLTVT.

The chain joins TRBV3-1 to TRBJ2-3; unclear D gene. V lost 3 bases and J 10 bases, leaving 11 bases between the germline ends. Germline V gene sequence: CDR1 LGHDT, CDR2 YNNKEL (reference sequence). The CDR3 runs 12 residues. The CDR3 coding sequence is TGTGCCAGCAGCCAGGGTCCAGCTTCGCAGTATTTT. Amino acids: CASSQGPASQYF.

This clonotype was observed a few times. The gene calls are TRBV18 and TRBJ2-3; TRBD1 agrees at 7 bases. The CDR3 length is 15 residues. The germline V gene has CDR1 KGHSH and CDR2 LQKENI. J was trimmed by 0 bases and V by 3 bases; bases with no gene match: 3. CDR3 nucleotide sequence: TGTGCCAGCTCACCGACAGGGTCTAGCACAGATACGCAGTATTTT. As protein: CASSPTGSSTDTQYF. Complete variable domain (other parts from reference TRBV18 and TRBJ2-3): NAGVMQNPRHLVRRRGQEARLRCSPMKGHSHVYWYRQLPEEGLKFMVYLQKENIIDESGMPKERFSAEFPKEGPSILRIQQVVRGDSAAYFCASSPTGSSTDTQYFGPGTRLTVL.

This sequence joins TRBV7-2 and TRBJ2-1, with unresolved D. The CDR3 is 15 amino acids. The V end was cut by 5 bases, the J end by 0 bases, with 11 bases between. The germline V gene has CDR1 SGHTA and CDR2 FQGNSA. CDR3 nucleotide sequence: TGTGCCAGCAGCGTGAGTTACGCCTCCTACAATGAGCAGTTCTTC. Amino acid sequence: CASSVSYASYNEQFF.

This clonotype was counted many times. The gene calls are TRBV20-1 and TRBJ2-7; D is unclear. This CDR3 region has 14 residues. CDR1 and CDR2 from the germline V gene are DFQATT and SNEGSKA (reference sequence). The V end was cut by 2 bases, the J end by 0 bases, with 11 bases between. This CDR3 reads CSARKGSTSYEQYF. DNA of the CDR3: TGCAGTGCTAGAAAAGGGTCCACCTCCTACGAGCAGTACTTC.

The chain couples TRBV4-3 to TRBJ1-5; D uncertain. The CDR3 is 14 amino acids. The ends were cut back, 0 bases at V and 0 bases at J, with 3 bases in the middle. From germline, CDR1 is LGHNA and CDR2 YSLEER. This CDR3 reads CASSQDHSNQPQHF. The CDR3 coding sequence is TGCGCCAGCAGCCAAGACCATAGCAATCAGCCCCAGCATTTT.

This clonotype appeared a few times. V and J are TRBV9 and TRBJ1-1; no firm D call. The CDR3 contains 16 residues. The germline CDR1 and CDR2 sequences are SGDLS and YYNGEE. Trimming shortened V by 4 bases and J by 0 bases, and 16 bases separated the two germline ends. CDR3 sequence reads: CASSPQGRTLNTEAFF. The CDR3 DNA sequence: TGTGCCAGCAGCCCCCAAGGGCGGACCCTGAACACTGAAGCTTTCTTT.

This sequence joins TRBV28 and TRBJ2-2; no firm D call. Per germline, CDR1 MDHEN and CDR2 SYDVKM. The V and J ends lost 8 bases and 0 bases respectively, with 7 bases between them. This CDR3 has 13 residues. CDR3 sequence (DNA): TGTGCCAGCCGACGGACGAACACCGGGGAGCTGTTTTTT. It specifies CASRRTNTGELFF. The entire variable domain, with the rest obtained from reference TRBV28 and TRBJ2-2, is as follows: DVKVTQSSRYLVKRTGEKVFLECVQDMDHENMFWYRQDPGLGLRLIYFSYDVKMKEKGDIPEGYSVSREKKERFSLILESASTNQTSMYLCASRRTNTGELFFGEGSRLTVL.

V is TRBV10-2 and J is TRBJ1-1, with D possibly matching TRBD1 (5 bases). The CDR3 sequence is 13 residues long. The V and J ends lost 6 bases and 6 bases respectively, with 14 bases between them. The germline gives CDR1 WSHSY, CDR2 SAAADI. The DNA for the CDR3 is TGCGCCAGCAGCGACAGTGGAACGGCTGAAGCTTTCTTT. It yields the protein CASSDSGTAEAFF.

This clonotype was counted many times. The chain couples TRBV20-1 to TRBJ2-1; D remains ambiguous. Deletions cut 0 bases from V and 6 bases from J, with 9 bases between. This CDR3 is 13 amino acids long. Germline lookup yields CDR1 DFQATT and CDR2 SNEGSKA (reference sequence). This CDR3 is CSARDMMGNEQFF. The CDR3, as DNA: TGCAGTGCTAGAGATATGATGGGCAATGAGCAGTTCTTC.

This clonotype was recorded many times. The CDR3 DNA reads TGCAGTGCTAACCGGGACTCCCCGCGAGTTGAGCAGTTCTTC. It codes for CSANRDSPRVEQFF. The chain couples TRBV20-1 to TRBJ2-1, with D possibly matching TRBD2 (6 bases). The CDR3 runs 14 residues. The germline gives CDR1 DFQATT, CDR2 SNEGSKA (reference sequence). V dropped 4 bases and J dropped 9 bases, with 19 bases sitting between them.

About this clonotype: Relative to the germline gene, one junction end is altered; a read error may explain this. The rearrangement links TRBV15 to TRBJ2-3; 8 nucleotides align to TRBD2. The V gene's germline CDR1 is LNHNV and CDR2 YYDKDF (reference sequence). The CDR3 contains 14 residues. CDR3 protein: CATSTRTSIDTQYF. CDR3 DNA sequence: TGTGCCACCAGCACCCGGACTAGCATAGATACGCAGTATTTT.

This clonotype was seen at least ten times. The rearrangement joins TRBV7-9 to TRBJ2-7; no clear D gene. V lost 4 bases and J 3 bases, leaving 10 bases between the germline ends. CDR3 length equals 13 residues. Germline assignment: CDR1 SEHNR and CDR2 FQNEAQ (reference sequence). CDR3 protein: CASSSSLRYEQYF. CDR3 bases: TGTGCCAGCAGCTCCTCACTGCGCTACGAGCAGTACTTC.

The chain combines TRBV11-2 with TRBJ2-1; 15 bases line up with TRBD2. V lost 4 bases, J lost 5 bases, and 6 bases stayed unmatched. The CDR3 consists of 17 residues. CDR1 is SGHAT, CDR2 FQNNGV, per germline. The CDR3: CASSSPGLAGGHNEQFF. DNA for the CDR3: TGTGCCAGCAGCTCACCGGGACTAGCGGGAGGTCACAATGAGCAGTTCTTC.

CDR3 nucleotides: TGTGCCAGCAGTGTCAGGGTCACCTACGAGCAGTACTTC. It codes for CASSVRVTYEQYF. The chain recombines TRBV27 with TRBJ2-7; maybe TRBD1 (5 bases). V lost 5 bases to trimming and J lost 2 bases, with 10 bases between them. The CDR3 runs to 13 residues. CDR1 is MNHEY, CDR2 SMNVEV, per germline (reference sequence).

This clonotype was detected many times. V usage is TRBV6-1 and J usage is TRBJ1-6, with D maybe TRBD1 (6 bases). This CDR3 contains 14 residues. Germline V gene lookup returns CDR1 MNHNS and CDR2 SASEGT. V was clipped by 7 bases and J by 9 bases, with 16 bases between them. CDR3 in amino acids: CASTGAVEGSPLHF. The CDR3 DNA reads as TGTGCCAGCACAGGGGCCGTCGAAGGTTCACCCCTCCACTTT.

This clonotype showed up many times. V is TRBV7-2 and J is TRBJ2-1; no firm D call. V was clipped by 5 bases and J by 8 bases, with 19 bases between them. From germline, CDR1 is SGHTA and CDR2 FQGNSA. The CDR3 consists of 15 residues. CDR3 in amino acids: CASSPLHLSDHEQFF. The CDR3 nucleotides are TGTGCCAGCAGCCCCCTGCACCTTTCTGATCATGAGCAGTTCTTC.

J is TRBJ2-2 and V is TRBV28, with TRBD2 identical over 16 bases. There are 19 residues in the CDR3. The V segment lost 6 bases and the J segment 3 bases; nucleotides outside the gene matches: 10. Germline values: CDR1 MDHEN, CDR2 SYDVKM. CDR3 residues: CASRARPGLAGGDTGELFF. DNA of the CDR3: TGTGCCAGCAGGGCCAGACCGGGACTAGCGGGAGGGGACACCGGGGAGCTGTTTTTT.

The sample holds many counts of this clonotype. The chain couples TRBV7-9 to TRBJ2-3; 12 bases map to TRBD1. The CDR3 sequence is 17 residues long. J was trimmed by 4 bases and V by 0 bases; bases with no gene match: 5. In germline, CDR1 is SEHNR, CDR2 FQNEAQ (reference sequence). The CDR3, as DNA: TGTGCCAGCAGCTTAGCGAAGGGACAGGGGGCCGCAGATACGCAGTATTTT. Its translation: CASSLAKGQGAADTQYF.

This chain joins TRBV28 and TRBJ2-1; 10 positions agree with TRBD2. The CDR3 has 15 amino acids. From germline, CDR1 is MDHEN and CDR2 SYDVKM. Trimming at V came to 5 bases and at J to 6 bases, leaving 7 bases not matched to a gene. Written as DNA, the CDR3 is TGTGCCAGCAGTAGGGGTGGGACTAGCGCCAATGAGCAGTTCTTC. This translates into CASSRGGTSANEQFF.

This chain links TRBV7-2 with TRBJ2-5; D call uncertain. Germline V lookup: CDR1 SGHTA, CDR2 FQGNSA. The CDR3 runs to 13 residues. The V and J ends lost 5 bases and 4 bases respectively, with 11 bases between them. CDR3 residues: CASSNSPLETQYF. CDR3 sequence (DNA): TGTGCCAGCAGCAACTCCCCCCTAGAGACCCAGTACTTC. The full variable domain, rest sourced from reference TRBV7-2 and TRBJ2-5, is GAGVSQSPSNKVTEKGKDVELRCDPISGHTALYWYRQSLGQGLEFLIYFQGNSAPDKSGLPSDRFSAERTGGSVSTLTIQRTQQEDSAVYLCASSNSPLETQYFGPGTRLLVL.

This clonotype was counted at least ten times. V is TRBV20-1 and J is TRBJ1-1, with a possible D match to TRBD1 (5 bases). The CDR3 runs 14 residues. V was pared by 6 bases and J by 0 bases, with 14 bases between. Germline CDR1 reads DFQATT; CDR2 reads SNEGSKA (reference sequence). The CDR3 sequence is CSARRGGVNTEAFF. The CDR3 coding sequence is TGCAGTGCCCGACGCGGGGGGGTGAACACTGAAGCTTTCTTT.

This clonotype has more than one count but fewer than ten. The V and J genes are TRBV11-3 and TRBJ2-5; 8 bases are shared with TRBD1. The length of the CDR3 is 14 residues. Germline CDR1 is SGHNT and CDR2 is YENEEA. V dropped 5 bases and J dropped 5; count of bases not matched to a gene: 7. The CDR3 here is CASSPGQGRETQYF. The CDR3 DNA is TGTGCCAGCAGCCCAGGACAGGGCCGCGAGACCCAGTACTTC.

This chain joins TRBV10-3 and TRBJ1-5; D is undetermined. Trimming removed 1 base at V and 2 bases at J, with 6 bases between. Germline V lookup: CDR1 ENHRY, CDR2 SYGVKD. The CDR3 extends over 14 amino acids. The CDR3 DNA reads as TGTGCCATCAGTGAGTTCGAGGGCAATCAGCCCCAGCATTTT. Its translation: CAISEFEGNQPQHF.

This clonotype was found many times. CDR3 DNA sequence: TGCGCCAGCAGCCAAGATAGCGCAGGGGGCAATTCACCCCTCCACTTT. Translation gives CASSQDSAGGNSPLHF. The V call is TRBV4-3, the J call TRBJ1-6; the match to TRBD1 covers 8 bases. Trimming removed 0 bases from V and 7 bases from J; junction bases left unmatched: 5. The length of the CDR3 is 16 residues. Germline V gene data show CDR1 as LGHNA and CDR2 as YSLEER.

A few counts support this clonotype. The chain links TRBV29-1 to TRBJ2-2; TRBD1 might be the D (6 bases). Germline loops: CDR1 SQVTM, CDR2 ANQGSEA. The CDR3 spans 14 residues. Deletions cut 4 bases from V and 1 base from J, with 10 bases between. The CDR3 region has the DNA TGCAGCGTTGTGGTACAGGGGAACACCGGGGAGCTGTTTTTT. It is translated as CSVVVQGNTGELFF.

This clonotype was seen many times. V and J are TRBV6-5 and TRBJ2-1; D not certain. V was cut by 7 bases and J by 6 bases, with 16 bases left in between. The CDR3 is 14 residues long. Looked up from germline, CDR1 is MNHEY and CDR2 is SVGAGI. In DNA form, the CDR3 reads TGTGCCAGCACACCTATGTCGGGCGTCAATGAGCAGTTCTTC. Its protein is CASTPMSGVNEQFF.

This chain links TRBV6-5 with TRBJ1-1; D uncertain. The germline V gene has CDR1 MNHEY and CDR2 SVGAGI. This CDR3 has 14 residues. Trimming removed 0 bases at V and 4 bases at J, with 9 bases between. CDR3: CASSYSYRVTEAFF. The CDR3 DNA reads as TGTGCCAGCAGTTACTCCTACCGGGTCACTGAAGCTTTCTTT.

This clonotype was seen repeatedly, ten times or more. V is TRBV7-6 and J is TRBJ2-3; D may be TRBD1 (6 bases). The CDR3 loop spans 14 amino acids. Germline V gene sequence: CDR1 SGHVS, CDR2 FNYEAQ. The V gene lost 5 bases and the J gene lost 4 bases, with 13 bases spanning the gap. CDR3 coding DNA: TGTGCCAGCAGCCCCCACAGGGACGCAGATACGCAGTATTTT. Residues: CASSPHRDADTQYF.

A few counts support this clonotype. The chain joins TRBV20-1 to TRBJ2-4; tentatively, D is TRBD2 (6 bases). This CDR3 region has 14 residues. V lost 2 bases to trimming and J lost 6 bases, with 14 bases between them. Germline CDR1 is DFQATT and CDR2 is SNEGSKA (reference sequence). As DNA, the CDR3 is TGCAGTGCTAGACTCACGCGGGGCAGAAACATTCAGTACTTC. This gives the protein CSARLTRGRNIQYF.